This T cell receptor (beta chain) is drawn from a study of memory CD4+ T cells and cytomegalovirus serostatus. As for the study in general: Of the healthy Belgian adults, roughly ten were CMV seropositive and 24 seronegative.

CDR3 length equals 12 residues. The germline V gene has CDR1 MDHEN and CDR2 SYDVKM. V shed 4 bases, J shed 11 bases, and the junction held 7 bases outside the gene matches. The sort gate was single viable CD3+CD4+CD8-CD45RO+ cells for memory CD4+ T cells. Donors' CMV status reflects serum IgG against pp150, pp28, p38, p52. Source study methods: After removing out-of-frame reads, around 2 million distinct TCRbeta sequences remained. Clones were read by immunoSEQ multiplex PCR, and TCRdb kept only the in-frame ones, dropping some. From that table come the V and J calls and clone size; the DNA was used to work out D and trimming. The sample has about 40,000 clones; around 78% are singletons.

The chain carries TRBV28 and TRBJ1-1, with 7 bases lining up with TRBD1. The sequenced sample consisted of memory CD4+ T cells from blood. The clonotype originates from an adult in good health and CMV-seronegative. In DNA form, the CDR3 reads TGTGCCAGCAGTTCCAACGACAGGGACGCTTTCTTT. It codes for CASSSNDRDAFF. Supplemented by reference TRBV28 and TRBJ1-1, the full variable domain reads DVKVTQSSRYLVKRTGEKVFLECVQDMDHENMFWYRQDPGLGLRLIYFSYDVKMKEKGDIPEGYSVSREKKERFSLILESASTNQTSMYLCASSSNDRDAFFGQGTRLTVV.